The 25 T cell receptor beta chains listed next were all sequenced from one sample in a study of blood T cell repertoires in COVID-19. Clones were read by immunoSEQ multiplex PCR, and TCRdb kept only the in-frame ones, dropping some. This table holds 150,000 or so clones, over 70% found once. The source material was PBMCs or T cells enriched from blood (not recorded which). All receptors derive from a woman in her sixties or seventies who had recovered from COVID-19.

The chain couples TRBV14 to TRBJ2-1, with 9 bases identical to TRBD1. The CDR3 has 17 amino acids. The germline gives CDR1 SGHDN, CDR2 FVKESK. J lost 0 bases, V lost 3 bases, and 6 bases had no gene match. CDR3 sequence: CASSQDYRGPSYNEQFF. The CDR3 DNA reads TGTGCCAGCAGCCAGGACTACAGGGGGCCCTCCTACAATGAGCAGTTCTTC.

This clone came up a few times. The J gene is TRBJ1-1, the V gene TRBV14; no clear D gene. The germline V gene encodes CDR1 SGHDN and CDR2 FVKESK. The CDR3 sequence is 13 residues long. Trimming cost V 1 base and J 3 bases, with 6 bases left between them. CDR3 coding DNA: TGTGCCAGCAGCCAAGGCAGATACACTGAAGCTTTCTTT. This sequence encodes CASSQGRYTEAFF.

This clone was seen repeatedly, ten times or more. The chain recombines TRBV5-5 with TRBJ1-1, with D possibly matching TRBD1 (5 bases). This CDR3 spans 13 amino acids. Trimming stripped 4 bases from V and 1 base from J, with 8 bases between. Looked up from germline, CDR1 is SGHKS and CDR2 is YYEKEE (reference sequence). Here the CDR3 DNA reads TGTGCCAGCAGCGGGGCCACGAACACTGAAGCTTTCTTT. The encoded protein is CASSGATNTEAFF.

The chain recombines TRBV7-2 with TRBJ2-1; perhaps TRBD2 as D (6 bases). Germline V gene lookup returns CDR1 SGHTA and CDR2 FQGNSA. V gave up 2 bases and J gave up 3 bases, with 14 bases separating them. CDR3 size: 16 residues. The CDR3 loop reads CASSLTRASVYNEQFF. CDR3 nucleotide sequence: TGTGCCAGCAGCTTAACCCGGGCTAGCGTCTACAATGAGCAGTTCTTC.

The chain uses TRBV27 and TRBJ2-2; TRBD2 matches 8 bases. In germline, CDR1 is MNHEY, CDR2 SMNVEV (reference sequence). The V and J ends lost 2 bases and 11 bases, in that order; junction bases with no gene match: 13. CDR3 size: 16 residues. The CDR3 spells CASSLGGGLTGGELFF. The CDR3 DNA follows: TGTGCCAGCAGTTTAGGCGGGGGGTTAACCGGAGGCGAGCTGTTTTTT.

V is TRBV12-3 or TRBV12-4 and J is TRBJ1-5; tentative D call: TRBD1 (6 bases). The CDR3 extends over 12 amino acids. V was pared by 8 bases and J by 1 base, with 6 bases between. CDR3 DNA: TGTGCCAGCCAGGGGAGCAATCAGCCCCAGCATTTT. Translated: CASQGSNQPQHF.

CDR3 DNA: TGTGCCAGCAGCTTACCAGGGGCCACTGAAGCTTTCTTT. It is translated as CASSLPGATEAFF. V gene TRBV7-3 combines with J gene TRBJ1-1, with D maybe TRBD1 (6 bases). V lost 2 bases, J lost 4 bases, and 8 bases lay in between. The germline V gene encodes CDR1 SGHTA and CDR2 FQGTGA. The CDR3 loop spans 13 amino acids. Full variable domain (rest looked up from reference TRBV7-3 and TRBJ1-1): GAGVSQTPSNKVTEKGKYVELRCDPISGHTALYWYRQSLGQGPEFLIYFQGTGAADDSGLPNDRFFAVRPEGSVSTLKIQRTERGDSAVYLCASSLPGATEAFFGQGTRLTVV.

The rearrangement uses TRBV2 and TRBJ1-5; D not certain. Germline V CDR1 and CDR2: SNHLY, FYNNEI. V shed 3 bases and J shed 2 bases, with 8 bases lying between them. The CDR3 runs to 14 residues. The DNA for the CDR3 is TGTGCCAGCAGTGACAGGCCTGGCAATCAGCCCCAGCATTTT. Amino acid sequence: CASSDRPGNQPQHF.

This clone was found a few times. One end of the junction does not line up with germline, which may come from a read error. This chain connects TRBV7-8 to TRBJ1-2; D uncertain. The germline gives CDR1 SGHVS, CDR2 FQNEAQ. The CDR3 covers 13 residues. The CDR3 is CASSLAGEYGYTF. DNA for the CDR3: TGTGCCAGCAGCCTAGCGGGAGAATATGGCTACACCTTC.

This rearrangement joins TRBV23-1 to TRBJ1-3, with a tentative D call TRBD1 (6 bases). TRBV23-1 is designated an ORF whose function remains uncertain. The V end was cut by 0 bases, the J end by 2 bases, with 17 bases between. The CDR3 extends over 18 amino acids. In nucleotides, the CDR3 is TGCGCCAGCAGTCAATCGCTACTGGACAGTAATCCTGGAAACACCATATATTTT. This sequence encodes CASSQSLLDSNPGNTIYF.

This chain links TRBV25-1 with TRBJ1-5, with D possibly being TRBD1 (6 bases). V dropped 5 bases and J dropped 7 bases, with 15 bases sitting between them. Germline values: CDR1 MGHDK, CDR2 SYGVNS. The CDR3 is 14 residues long. The CDR3 spells CASSTTQGNQPQHF. DNA of the CDR3: TGTGCCAGCAGTACCACACAGGGAAACCAGCCCCAGCATTTT. The complete variable domain, with remaining parts taken from reference TRBV25-1 and TRBJ1-5, reads EADIYQTPRYLVIGTGKKITLECSQTMGHDKMYWYQQDPGMELHLIHYSYGVNSTEKGDLSSESTVSRIRTEHFPLTLESARPSHTSQYLCASSTTQGNQPQHFGDGTRLSIL.

The chain carries TRBV5-8 and TRBJ1-3; 8 nucleotides match TRBD1. Germline V lookup: CDR1 SGHTS, CDR2 YDEGEE. There are 16 residues in the CDR3. Trimming at V came to 5 bases and at J to 4 bases, leaving 11 bases not matched to a gene. The CDR3: CASRWIGQGAGNTIYF. In DNA form, the CDR3 reads TGTGCCAGCAGATGGATCGGACAGGGAGCAGGAAACACCATATATTTT.

This chain connects TRBV18 to TRBJ1-1; D might be TRBD1 (6 bases). This CDR3 is built from 17 residues. The V gene lost 0 bases and the J gene lost 4 bases, with 18 bases spanning the gap. From germline, CDR1 is KGHSH and CDR2 LQKENI. This chain's CDR3 is CASSPPRGQDASTEAFF. The DNA of the CDR3 is TGTGCCAGCTCACCACCGCGGGGGCAAGATGCGAGCACTGAAGCTTTCTTT.

This sequence joins TRBV14 and TRBJ1-2; 7 bases are a match to TRBD1. From germline, CDR1 is SGHDN and CDR2 FVKESK. Trimming at V came to 0 bases and at J to 1 base, leaving 11 bases not matched to a gene. This CDR3 spans 18 amino acids. The CDR3 protein is CASSQESTGRFLNYGYTF. In DNA, the CDR3 is TGTGCCAGCAGCCAAGAATCGACAGGGAGATTCCTTAACTATGGCTACACCTTC.

J is TRBJ2-7 and V is TRBV7-8; possible D gene TRBD2, 7 bases. Germline CDR1 and CDR2: SGHVS and FQNEAQ. With 5 bases removed from V and 4 bases from J, the gap between germline ends came to 12 bases. The CDR3 runs 13 residues. The CDR3 region has the DNA TGTGCCAGCAGCCGTGGGGGGGCTTACGAGCAGTACTTC. Protein sequence: CASSRGGAYEQYF.

The genes are TRBV5-4 and TRBJ2-7, with 8 bases matching TRBD1. CDR1 and CDR2 from the germline V gene are SGHNT and YYREEE (reference sequence). V trimming: 4 bases; J trimming: 5 bases; junction bases outside the gene matches: 14. CDR3 length equals 16 residues. The CDR3 coding sequence is TGTGCCAGCAGCCCCGGGACAGGACCCCTTCTACACGAGCAGTACTTC. It encodes CASSPGTGPLLHEQYF.

The V call is TRBV18, the J call TRBJ2-5; 10 bases agree with TRBD2. The CDR3 is made up of 15 amino acids. Germline V CDR1 and CDR2: KGHSH, LQKENI. The V gene end was trimmed by 1 base and the J gene end by 3 bases; junction bases not matched to a gene: 2. The CDR3 loop is CASSPLAGGEETQYF. The CDR3, as DNA: TGTGCCAGCTCACCACTAGCGGGGGGTGAAGAGACCCAGTACTTC.

The J gene is TRBJ2-1, the V gene TRBV7-6; 11 nucleotides match TRBD2. The germline V gene has CDR1 SGHVS and CDR2 FNYEAQ. CDR3 length: 15 amino acids. Germline trimming cut 5 bases from V and 6 bases from J; bases unmatched to any gene: 6. The DNA of the CDR3 is TGTGCCAGCAGCCAATTAGCGGGGGGGGTCAATGAGCAGTTCTTC. Encoded protein: CASSQLAGGVNEQFF.

A few counts support this clone. The chain links TRBV30 to TRBJ2-7; the D gene is possibly TRBD2 (7 bases). Deletions cut 8 bases from V and 0 bases from J, with 17 bases between. Germline CDR1 is GTSNPN and CDR2 is SVGIG (reference sequence). The CDR3 extends over 14 amino acids. CDR3 sequence (DNA): TGTGCCGGGATGCGGCGGGGGCCCTCCTACGAGCAGTACTTC. This sequence encodes CAGMRRGPSYEQYF.

Comments on this clone: This same CDR3 is encoded by further DNA sequences in the sample. The gene calls are TRBV27 and TRBJ2-7; possibly TRBD2 for D (6 bases). The germline V gene has CDR1 MNHEY and CDR2 SMNVEV (reference sequence). Trimming took 2 bases from V and 3 from J, leaving 14 bases between them. CDR3 length equals 15 residues. The CDR3 reads CASSLLGGGVYEQYF. In DNA form, the CDR3 reads TGTGCCAGCAGTTTACTCGGGGGTGGGGTCTACGAGCAGTACTTC.

This clone occurred once. The rearrangement joins TRBV19 to TRBJ1-6, with a weak D call TRBD1 (5 bases). V lost 7 bases and J 7 bases, leaving 17 bases between the germline ends. Germline CDR1 LNHDA, CDR2 SQIVND (reference sequence). The CDR3 extends over 15 amino acids. CDR3 amino acids: CASTRQTVLNSPLHF. The CDR3 bases are TGTGCCAGTACCCGGCAGACAGTGCTGAATTCACCCCTCCACTTT. The variable domain in full, completed from reference TRBV19 and TRBJ1-6, reads DGGITQSPKYLFRKEGQNVTLSCEQNLNHDAMYWYRQDPGQGLRLIYYSQIVNDFQKGDIAEGYSVSREKKESFPLTVTSAQKNPTAFYLCASTRQTVLNSPLHFGNGTRLTVT.

As for this clone: Its ends do not fully match the called genes, so a read error is possible. This chain links TRBV11-2 with TRBJ1-1; D is possibly TRBD1 (6 bases). This CDR3 has 14 residues. Germline CDR1 SGHAT, CDR2 FQNNGV. The CDR3 here is CASNLQGGNTEAFF. The CDR3 DNA sequence: TGTGCCAGCAACTTACAGGGCGGTAACACTGAAGCTTTCTTT.

This clone was seen a handful of times. The chain recombines TRBV5-4 with TRBJ1-1; D unclear. The CDR3 sequence is 12 residues long. V lost 2 bases, J lost 5 bases, and 7 bases lay in between. The V gene's germline CDR1 is SGHNT and CDR2 YYREEE (reference sequence). The CDR3 is CASSFMRTEAFF. The CDR3 bases are TGTGCCAGCAGCTTCATGAGGACTGAAGCTTTCTTT.

The V gene is TRBV14, the J gene TRBJ1-1; the D gene is possibly TRBD1 (5 bases). Germline assignment: CDR1 SGHDN and CDR2 FVKESK. The CDR3 loop spans 17 amino acids. Trimming cost V 0 bases and J 3 bases, with 17 bases left between them. The CDR3 DNA reads TGTGCCAGCAGCCAAGAATTGGTCTTCAGGGCGGACACTGAAGCTTTCTTT. Amino acids: CASSQELVFRADTEAFF.

This chain connects TRBV11-2 to TRBJ1-2, with D possibly being TRBD1 (5 bases). The CDR3 length is 15 residues. V lost 5 bases and J 3 bases, leaving 16 bases between the germline ends. Germline V lookup: CDR1 SGHAT, CDR2 FQNNGV. CDR3 DNA: TGTGCCAGCAGCCGCCCAGGGTCGAGAGACTATGGCTACACCTTC. It is translated as CASSRPGSRDYGYTF.